This T cell receptor beta chain was sequenced during a study of blood T cells in healthy people across ages. Turning to the study itself: Roughly one uniquely barcoded beta molecule per two T cells was captured.

Donors were healthy Caucasian individuals from Russia aged roughly 6 to 100. V was shortened by 7 bases and J by 3 bases, with 13 bases between the two germline ends. CDR1 MNHEY and CDR2 SVGEGT come from the germline V gene. The CDR3 has 14 residues. Combining a sample-barcoded 5' primer with a J-beta primer mix, a second PCR ran for roughly 6 to 12 cycles. TCRdb reanalysed the 5' RACE reads using MiXCR and keeps one entry per CDR3 protein. The table lists about 970,000 distinct CDR3 sequences, roughly 51% of them singletons. The study, taken as a whole, reports: Naive T cell percentage showed a strong correlation with TCR beta diversity.

This clonotype was found a few times. The target antigen is unknown. Sequencing was performed on blood. J is TRBJ1-5 and V is TRBV6-2 or TRBV6-3, with D perhaps TRBD1 (6 bases). This TCR was recovered from a woman aged 60-70 years in good health. CDR3 DNA sequence: TGTGCCAGCAAAGACGGACAGATCAATCAGCCCCAGCATTTT. Protein sequence: CASKDGQINQPQHF.